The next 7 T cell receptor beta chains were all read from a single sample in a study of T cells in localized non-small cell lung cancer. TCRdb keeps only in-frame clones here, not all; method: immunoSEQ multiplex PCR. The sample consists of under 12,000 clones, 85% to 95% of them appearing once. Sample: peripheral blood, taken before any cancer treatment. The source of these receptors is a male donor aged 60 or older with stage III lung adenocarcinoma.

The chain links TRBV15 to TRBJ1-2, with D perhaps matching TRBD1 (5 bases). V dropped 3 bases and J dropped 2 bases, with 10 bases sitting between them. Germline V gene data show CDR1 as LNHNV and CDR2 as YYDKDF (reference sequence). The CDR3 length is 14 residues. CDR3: CATSRPGSNYGYTF. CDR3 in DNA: TGTGCCACCAGCAGGCCAGGGTCCAACTATGGCTACACCTTC.

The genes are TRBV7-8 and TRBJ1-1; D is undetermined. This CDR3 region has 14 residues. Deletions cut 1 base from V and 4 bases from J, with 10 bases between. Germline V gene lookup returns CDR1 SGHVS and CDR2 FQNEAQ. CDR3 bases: TGTGCCAGCAGCTTAGGCTCGAGCGGCACTGAAGCTTTCTTT. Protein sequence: CASSLGSSGTEAFF.

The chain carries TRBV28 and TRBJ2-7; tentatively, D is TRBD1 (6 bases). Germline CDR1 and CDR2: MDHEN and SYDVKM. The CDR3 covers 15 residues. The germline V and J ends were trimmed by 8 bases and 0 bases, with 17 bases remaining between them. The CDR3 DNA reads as TGTGCCAGCCCACCGGCGAGACAGGCCTCCTACGAGCAGTACTTC. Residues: CASPPARQASYEQYF.

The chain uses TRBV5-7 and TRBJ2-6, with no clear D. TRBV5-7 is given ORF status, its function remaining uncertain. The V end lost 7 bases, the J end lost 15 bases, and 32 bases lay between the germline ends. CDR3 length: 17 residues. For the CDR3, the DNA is TGTGCCAGCTCTAGGGTTCTGCGTACAAAGTCGGGCCAACGCCTGACTTTC. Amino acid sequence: CASSRVLRTKSGQRLTF.

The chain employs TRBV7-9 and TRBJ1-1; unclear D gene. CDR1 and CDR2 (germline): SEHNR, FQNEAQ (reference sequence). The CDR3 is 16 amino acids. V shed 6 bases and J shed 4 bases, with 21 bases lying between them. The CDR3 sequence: CASSSLRGPMGTEAFF. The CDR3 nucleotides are TGTGCCAGCAGTTCTCTCAGAGGCCCCATGGGCACTGAAGCTTTCTTT. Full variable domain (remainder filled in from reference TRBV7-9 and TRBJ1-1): DTGVSQNPRHKITKRGQNVTFRCDPISEHNRLYWYRQTLGQGPEFLTYFQNEAQLEKSRLLSDRFSAERPKGSFSTLEIQRTEQGDSAMYLCASSSLRGPMGTEAFFGQGTRLTVV.

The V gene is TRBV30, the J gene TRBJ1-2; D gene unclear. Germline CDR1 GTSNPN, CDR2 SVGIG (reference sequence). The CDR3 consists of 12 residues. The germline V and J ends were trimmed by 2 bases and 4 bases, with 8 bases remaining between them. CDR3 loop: CAWSSASYGYTF. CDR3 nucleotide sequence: TGTGCCTGGAGTTCAGCGTCCTATGGCTACACCTTC.

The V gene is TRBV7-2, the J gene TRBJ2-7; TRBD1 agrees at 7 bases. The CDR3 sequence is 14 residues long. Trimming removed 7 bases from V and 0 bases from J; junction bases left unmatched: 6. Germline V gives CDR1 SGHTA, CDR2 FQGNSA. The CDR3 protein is CASKDRLSSYEQYF. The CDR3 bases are TGTGCCAGCAAGGACAGGCTTAGCTCCTACGAGCAGTACTTC.